This TCR beta chain was profiled in a study of blood T cell repertoires in COVID-19. Study overall: Collection of acute and convalescent COVID-19 samples took place in the United States, Italy and Spain.

V was cut by 11 bases and J by 0 bases, with 12 bases left in between. The CDR3 extends over 14 amino acids. Germline loops: CDR1 KGHDR, CDR2 SFDVKD. Sequencing was performed with immunoSEQ multiplex PCR; in TCRdb, only in-frame clones are kept and a portion is missing. The sample yields some 350,000 clones, more than 70% seen once. This chain links TRBV24-1 with TRBJ2-2, with D hard to call. The specimen was peripheral blood. This sequence was found in a woman in her seventies with COVID-19, enrolled during active disease. The CDR3 sequence is CAISEETNTGELFF. For the CDR3, the DNA is TGTGCCATCTCCGAGGAAACGAACACCGGGGAGCTGTTTTTT.